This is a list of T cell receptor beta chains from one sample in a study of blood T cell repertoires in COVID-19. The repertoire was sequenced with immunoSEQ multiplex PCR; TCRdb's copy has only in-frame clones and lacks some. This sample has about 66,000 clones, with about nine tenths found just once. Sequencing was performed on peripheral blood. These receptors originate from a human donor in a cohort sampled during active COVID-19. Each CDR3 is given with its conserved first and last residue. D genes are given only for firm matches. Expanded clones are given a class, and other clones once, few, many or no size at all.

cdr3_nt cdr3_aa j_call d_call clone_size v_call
TGTGCCAGCAGCTCGGTCGACAGGGCCGACGAGCAGTACTTC CASSSVDRADEQYF TRBJ2-7 TRBD1 - TRBV11-3
TGCGCCAGCAACCGGGACAGGGTAAATACCGGGGAGCTGTTTTTT CASNRDRVNTGELFF TRBJ2-2 TRBD1 - TRBV4-3
TGTGCCAGCAGCTTGTTCGGTGCGGAGACCCAGTACTTC CASSLFGAETQYF TRBJ2-5 - - TRBV5-8
TGCGCCAGCAGCTTGGGGCCAGGTGAGTCCTACGAGCAGTACTTC CASSLGPGESYEQYF TRBJ2-7 - - TRBV5-1
TGTGCCAGCAGCGTAGGAACCGGGGGGGCGGACGAGCAGTACTTC CASSVGTGGADEQYF TRBJ2-7 TRBD2 - TRBV9
TGTGCCAGTAGTAACACTAGCGGGGCGACCTACGAGCAGTACTTC CASSNTSGATYEQYF TRBJ2-7 TRBD2 - TRBV19
TGTGCCAGCAGTGAACTAGCGGGGGCAAGCTCCTACAATGAGCAGTTCTTC CASSELAGASSYNEQFF TRBJ2-1 TRBD2 once TRBV2
TGTGCCAGCAAACCTAGCGGGGGGGTGAGGAATGAGCAGTTCTTC CASKPSGGVRNEQFF TRBJ2-1 TRBD2 - TRBV7-2
TGTGCCAGTAGTCCGGACATCAACTATGGCTACACCTTC CASSPDINYGYTF TRBJ1-2 - - TRBV19
TGCGCCAGCAGCTTGGACCCGGGAGCTGCCTATGAAGCTTTCTTT CASSLDPGAAYEAFF TRBJ1-1 - - TRBV5-1
TGTGCCAGCAGCCTTACTAGCGGGGGGGAGACAGATACGCAGTATTTT CASSLTSGGETDTQYF TRBJ2-3 TRBD2 - TRBV5-4
TGTGCCAGCAGCAGTAGGACAGGCCGCCAAGAGACCCAGTACTTC CASSSRTGRQETQYF TRBJ2-5 TRBD1 - TRBV11-3